The 13 T cell receptor beta chains presented below share a single source sample, sequenced in a study of CD8 T cells in ankylosing spondylitis (dated by TCRdb to about 2017). The library was prepared using 5' RACE. Data came from an Illumina HiSeq 2500. Using fastp trimming at Q25 and MiXCR clonotype assembly, TCRdb reanalyzed the public sequencing data and kept in-frame beta chains. Each record represents a unique CDR3 protein, reported with the most common genes and DNA among its rows. The sample has more than 250,000 distinct CDR3 sequences on record, more than 9% of them singletons. Roughly 9.5% of the sample is in the top ten clones. Sequenced sample: blood, either unsorted or a sorted T cell fraction (not recorded which). The source is a female donor with ankylosing spondylitis or in good health (not recorded which).

V gene TRBV5-1 combines with J gene TRBJ2-5, with D perhaps matching TRBD2 (5 bases). CDR1 is SGHRS, CDR2 YFSETQ, per germline. This CDR3 is built from 13 residues. V shed 0 bases and J shed 5 bases, with 8 bases lying between them. The CDR3 reads CASSLASGETQYF. For the CDR3, the DNA is TGCGCCAGCAGCTTGGCCAGCGGCGAGACCCAGTACTTC. The complete variable domain, with remaining parts taken from reference TRBV5-1 and TRBJ2-5, reads KAGVTQTPRYLIKTRGQQVTLSCSPISGHRSVSWYQQTPGQGLQFLFEYFSETQRNKGNFPGRFSGRQFSNSRSEMNVSTLELGDSALYLCASSLASGETQYFGPGTRLLVL.

This clonotype was seen repeatedly, ten times or more. V gene TRBV7-8 combines with J gene TRBJ2-1, with 7 bases matching TRBD1. The trim removed 2 bases at V and 1 base at J, leaving 8 bases unmatched. Germline-derived CDR1 and CDR2 are SGHVS and FQNEAQ. The CDR3 consists of 17 residues. The CDR3 sequence is CASSLQGGGLSYNEQFF. The CDR3 DNA reads TGTGCCAGCAGCTTACAAGGGGGCGGACTTTCCTACAATGAGCAGTTCTTC. The variable domain in full, completed from reference TRBV7-8 and TRBJ2-1, reads GAGVSQSPRYKVAKRGQDVALRCDPISGHVSLFWYQQALGQGPEFLTYFQNEAQLDKSGLPSDRFFAERPEGSVSTLKIQRTQQEDSAVYLCASSLQGGGLSYNEQFFGPGTRLTVL.

This clonotype was picked up many times. The chain has TRBV5-1 and TRBJ2-7; tentative D call: TRBD2 (5 bases). The CDR3 is 13 residues long. In germline, CDR1 is SGHRS, CDR2 YFSETQ. V gave up 2 bases and J gave up 6 bases, with 12 bases separating them. Here the CDR3 reads CASSFEGMSEQYF. CDR3 nucleotide sequence: TGCGCCAGCAGCTTCGAGGGTATGAGCGAGCAGTACTTC.

This clonotype came up a few times. The CDR3 coding sequence is TGTGCCAGCAGCCCCCGTTGGGGTGACAATCAGCCCCAGCATTTT. This encodes CASSPRWGDNQPQHF. The gene calls are TRBV16 and TRBJ1-5, with D unclear. The germline V gene has CDR1 KGHSY and CDR2 FQNENV. V was clipped by 4 bases and J by 3 bases, with 13 bases between them. This CDR3 is built from 15 residues.

This clonotype was recorded a few times. The chain employs TRBV7-2 and TRBJ1-1, with D possibly matching TRBD1 (5 bases). Germline assignment: CDR1 SGHTA and CDR2 FQGNSA. Trimming pared 5 bases from V and 1 base from J, leaving 14 bases between. The CDR3 sequence is 15 residues long. DNA of the CDR3: TGTGCCAGCAGCCCCCGGTCCGGGGGGAACACTGAAGCTTTCTTT. It specifies CASSPRSGGNTEAFF.

The chain carries TRBV2 and TRBJ1-2; D remains unclear. The germline CDR1 and CDR2 sequences are SNHLY and FYNNEI. The CDR3 has 16 amino acids. V was pared by 6 bases and J by 0 bases, with 17 bases between. CDR3 nucleotide sequence: TGTGCCAGCAGGAAACCATTGGCACTATCTAACTATGGCTACACCTTC. Translating gives CASRKPLALSNYGYTF.

CDR3 DNA: TGTGCCAGCAGTTTTATAAGGGTATGGGGACTCTCCTACGAGCAGTACTTC. This sequence encodes CASSFIRVWGLSYEQYF. The chain joins TRBV28 to TRBJ2-7; D is perhaps TRBD2 (6 bases). Trimming removed 3 bases from V and 0 bases from J, with 18 bases in between. The CDR3 spans 17 residues. Germline V gene lookup returns CDR1 MDHEN and CDR2 SYDVKM. The whole variable domain, remainder taken from reference TRBV28 and TRBJ2-7, is DVKVTQSSRYLVKRTGEKVFLECVQDMDHENMFWYRQDPGLGLRLIYFSYDVKMKEKGDIPEGYSVSREKKERFSLILESASTNQTSMYLCASSFIRVWGLSYEQYFGPGTRLTVT.

Points on this clonotype: At one end the junction does not follow the germline gene, possibly because of a read error. The chain recombines TRBV7-7 with TRBJ2-2; D remains ambiguous. CDR1 and CDR2 from the germline V gene are SSHAT and FNYEAQ (reference sequence). The CDR3 contains 15 residues. CDR3 coding DNA: TGTGCTAGCAGCCCAGCAGCTTCGGCCACCGGGGAGCTGTTTTTT. This encodes CASSPAASATGELFF. Supplemented by reference TRBV7-7 and TRBJ2-2, the full variable domain reads GAGVSQSPRYKVTKRGQDVTLRCDPISSHATLYWYQQALGQGPEFLTYFNYEAQPDKSGLPSDRFSAERPEGSISTLTIQRTEQRDSAMYRCASSPAASATGELFFGEGSRLTVL.

This chain connects TRBV4-3 to TRBJ1-3, with D possibly being TRBD1 (5 bases). V lost 0 bases and J 1 base, leaving 13 bases between the germline ends. The CDR3 runs to 17 residues. CDR1 is LGHNA and CDR2 is YSLEER in the germline V gene. CDR3 loop: CASSQDTQGLSGNTIYF. The DNA of the CDR3 is TGCGCCAGCAGCCAAGATACTCAGGGTCTATCTGGAAACACCATATATTTT.

This clonotype showed up many times. The rearrangement uses TRBV7-2 and TRBJ2-3; TRBD2 matches 9 bases. Trimming cost V 5 bases and J 8 bases; bases outside gene matches: 11. This CDR3 region has 15 residues. Looked up from germline, CDR1 is SGHTA and CDR2 is FQGNSA. The chain's CDR3 is CASSAEGLALSTQYF. CDR3 in DNA: TGTGCCAGCAGCGCGGAGGGACTAGCTTTAAGTACGCAGTATTTT. Full variable domain (missing parts from reference TRBV7-2 and TRBJ2-3): GAGVSQSPSNKVTEKGKDVELRCDPISGHTALYWYRQSLGQGLEFLIYFQGNSAPDKSGLPSDRFSAERTGGSVSTLTIQRTQQEDSAVYLCASSAEGLALSTQYFGPGTRLTVL.

There are a few counts of this clonotype. The chain has TRBV5-1 and TRBJ2-2; no clear D. There are 14 residues in the CDR3. Trimming removed 3 bases at V and 1 base at J, with 7 bases between. Germline V lookup: CDR1 SGHRS, CDR2 YFSETQ. CDR3 sequence reads: CASSYGKNTGELFF. In nucleotides, the CDR3 is TGCGCCAGCAGCTACGGCAAGAACACCGGGGAGCTGTTTTTT. The full variable domain, with the rest looked up from reference TRBV5-1 and TRBJ2-2, is KAGVTQTPRYLIKTRGQQVTLSCSPISGHRSVSWYQQTPGQGLQFLFEYFSETQRNKGNFPGRFSGRQFSNSRSEMNVSTLELGDSALYLCASSYGKNTGELFFGEGSRLTVL.

This clonotype was picked up many times. The chain links TRBV30 to TRBJ1-2, with a possible D match to TRBD1 (5 bases). The V end lost 3 bases, the J end lost 2 bases, and 10 bases lay between the germline ends. This CDR3 is 13 amino acids long. The germline V gene encodes CDR1 GTSNPN and CDR2 SVGIG (reference sequence). The CDR3: CAWSRDENYGYTF. The CDR3 region has the DNA TGTGCCTGGAGCCGGGACGAGAACTATGGCTACACCTTC.

The gene calls are TRBV5-1 and TRBJ2-1; 9 bases match TRBD2. CDR3 length: 15 amino acids. The germline gives CDR1 SGHRS, CDR2 YFSETQ. J was trimmed by 2 bases and V by 2 bases; bases with no gene match: 2. Here the CDR3 reads CASSFVAGAYNEQFF. The DNA of the CDR3 is TGCGCCAGCAGCTTCGTAGCGGGAGCCTACAATGAGCAGTTCTTC.